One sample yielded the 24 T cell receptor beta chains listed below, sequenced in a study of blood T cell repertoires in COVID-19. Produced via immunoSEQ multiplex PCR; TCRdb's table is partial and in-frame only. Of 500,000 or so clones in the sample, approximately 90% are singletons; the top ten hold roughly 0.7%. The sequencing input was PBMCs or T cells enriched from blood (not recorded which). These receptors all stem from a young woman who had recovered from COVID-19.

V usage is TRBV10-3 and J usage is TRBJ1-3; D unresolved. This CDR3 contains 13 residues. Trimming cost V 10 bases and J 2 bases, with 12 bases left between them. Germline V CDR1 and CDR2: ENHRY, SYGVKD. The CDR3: CASLAGPGNTIYF. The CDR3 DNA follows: TGTGCCAGCCTAGCAGGTCCTGGAAACACCATATATTTT.

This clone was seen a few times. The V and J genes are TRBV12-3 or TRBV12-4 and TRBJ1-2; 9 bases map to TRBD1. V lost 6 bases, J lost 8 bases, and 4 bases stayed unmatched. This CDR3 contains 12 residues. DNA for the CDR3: TGTGCCAGCAGGAGGACAGGGGCCGGCTACACCTTC. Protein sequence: CASRRTGAGYTF.

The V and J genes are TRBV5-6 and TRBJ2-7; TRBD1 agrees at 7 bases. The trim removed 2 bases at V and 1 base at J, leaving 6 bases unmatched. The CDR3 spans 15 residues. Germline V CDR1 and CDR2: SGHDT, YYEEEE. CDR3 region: CASSFQTGRSYEQYF. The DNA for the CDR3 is TGTGCCAGCAGCTTTCAGACAGGGCGGTCCTACGAGCAGTACTTC.

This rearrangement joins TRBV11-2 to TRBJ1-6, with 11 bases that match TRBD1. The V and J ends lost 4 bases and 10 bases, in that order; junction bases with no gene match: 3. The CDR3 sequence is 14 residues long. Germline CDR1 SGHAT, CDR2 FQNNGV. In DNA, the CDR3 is TGTGCCAGCAGCTCGGGACAGGGGGGATCACCCCTCCACTTT. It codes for CASSSGQGGSPLHF.

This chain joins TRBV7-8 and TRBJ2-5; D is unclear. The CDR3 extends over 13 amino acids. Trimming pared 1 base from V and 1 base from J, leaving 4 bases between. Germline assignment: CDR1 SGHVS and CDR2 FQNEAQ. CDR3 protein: CASSLVIQETQYF. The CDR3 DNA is TGTGCCAGCAGCTTAGTAATCCAAGAGACCCAGTACTTC.

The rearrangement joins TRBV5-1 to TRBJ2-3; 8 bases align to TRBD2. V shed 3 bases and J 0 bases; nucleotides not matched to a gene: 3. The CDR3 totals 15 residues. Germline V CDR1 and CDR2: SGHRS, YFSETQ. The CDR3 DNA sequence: TGCGCCAGCAGCTCACTAGCGGAGAGCACAGATACGCAGTATTTT. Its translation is CASSSLAESTDTQYF.

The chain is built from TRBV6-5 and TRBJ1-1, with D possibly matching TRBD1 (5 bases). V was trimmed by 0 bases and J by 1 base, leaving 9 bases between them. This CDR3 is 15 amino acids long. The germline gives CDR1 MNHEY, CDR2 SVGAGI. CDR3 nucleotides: TGTGCCAGCAGTTACTCTATAACAGGGAACACTGAAGCTTTCTTT. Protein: CASSYSITGNTEAFF.

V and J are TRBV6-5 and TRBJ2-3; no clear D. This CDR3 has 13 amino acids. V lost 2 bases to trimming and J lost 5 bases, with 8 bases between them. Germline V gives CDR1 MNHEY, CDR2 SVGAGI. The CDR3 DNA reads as TGTGCCAGCAGTTACCGCTCGGGAGATACGCAGTATTTT. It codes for CASSYRSGDTQYF.

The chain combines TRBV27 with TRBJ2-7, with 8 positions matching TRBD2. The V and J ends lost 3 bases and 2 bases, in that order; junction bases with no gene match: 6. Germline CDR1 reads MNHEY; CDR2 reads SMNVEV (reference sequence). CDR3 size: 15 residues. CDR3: CASSFGSGGTYEQYF. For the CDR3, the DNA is TGTGCCAGCAGTTTCGGGAGCGGGGGCACCTACGAGCAGTACTTC.

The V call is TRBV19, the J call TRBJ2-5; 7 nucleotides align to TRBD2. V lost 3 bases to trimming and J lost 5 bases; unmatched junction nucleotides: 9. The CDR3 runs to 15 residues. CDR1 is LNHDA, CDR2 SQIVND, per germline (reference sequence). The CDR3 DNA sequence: TGTGCCAGTAGTATTCGAAGGGAGGGATCGGAGACCCAGTACTTC. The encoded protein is CASSIRREGSETQYF. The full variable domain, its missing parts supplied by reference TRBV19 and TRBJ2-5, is DGGITQSPKYLFRKEGQNVTLSCEQNLNHDAMYWYRQDPGQGLRLIYYSQIVNDFQKGDIAEGYSVSREKKESFPLTVTSAQKNPTAFYLCASSIRREGSETQYFGPGTRLLVL.

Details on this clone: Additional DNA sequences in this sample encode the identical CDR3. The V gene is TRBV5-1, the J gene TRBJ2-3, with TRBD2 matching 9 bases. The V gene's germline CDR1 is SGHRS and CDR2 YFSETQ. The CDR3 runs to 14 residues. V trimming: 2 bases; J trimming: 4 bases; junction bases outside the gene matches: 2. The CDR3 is CASSLGGGADTQYF. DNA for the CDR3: TGCGCCAGCAGCTTAGGCGGGGGGGCAGATACGCAGTATTTT.

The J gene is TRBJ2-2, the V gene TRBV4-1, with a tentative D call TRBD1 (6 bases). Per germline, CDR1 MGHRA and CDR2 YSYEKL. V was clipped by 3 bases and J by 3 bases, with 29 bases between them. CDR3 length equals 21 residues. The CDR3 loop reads CASSHRTQKGHPSGDTGELFF. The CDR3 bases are TGCGCCAGCAGCCATCGAACCCAGAAGGGACACCCATCAGGGGACACCGGGGAGCTGTTTTTT.

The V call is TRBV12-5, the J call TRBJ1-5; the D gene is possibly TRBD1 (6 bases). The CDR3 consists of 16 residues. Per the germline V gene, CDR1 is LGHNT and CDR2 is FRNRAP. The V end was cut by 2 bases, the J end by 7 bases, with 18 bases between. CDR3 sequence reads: CASGLTQQGREQPQHF. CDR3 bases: TGTGCTAGTGGTTTGACCCAACAGGGTAGAGAGCAGCCCCAGCATTTT.

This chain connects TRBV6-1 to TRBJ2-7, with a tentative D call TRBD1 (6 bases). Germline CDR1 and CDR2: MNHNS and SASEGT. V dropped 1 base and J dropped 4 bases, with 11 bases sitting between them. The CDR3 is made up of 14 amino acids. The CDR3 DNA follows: TGTGCCAGCAGTGAAGTCGACAGGTTGTACGAGCAGTACTTC. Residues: CASSEVDRLYEQYF.

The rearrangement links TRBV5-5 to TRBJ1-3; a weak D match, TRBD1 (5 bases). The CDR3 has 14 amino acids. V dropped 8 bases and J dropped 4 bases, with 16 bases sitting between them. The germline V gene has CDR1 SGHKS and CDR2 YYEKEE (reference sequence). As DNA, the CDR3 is TGTGCCAGTCGCTCGACAGTCCACGGAAACACCATATATTTT. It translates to CASRSTVHGNTIYF.

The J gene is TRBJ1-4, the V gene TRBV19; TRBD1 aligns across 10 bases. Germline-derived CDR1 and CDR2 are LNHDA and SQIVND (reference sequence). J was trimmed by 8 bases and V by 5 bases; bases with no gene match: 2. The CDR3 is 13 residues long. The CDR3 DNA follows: TGTGCCAGTAGTGCGACAGGGGGCGAAAAACTGTTTTTT. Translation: CASSATGGEKLFF.

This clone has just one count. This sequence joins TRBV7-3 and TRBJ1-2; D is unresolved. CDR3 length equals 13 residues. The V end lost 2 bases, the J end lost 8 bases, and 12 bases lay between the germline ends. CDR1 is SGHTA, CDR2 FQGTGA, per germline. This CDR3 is CASSLGPFEGYTF. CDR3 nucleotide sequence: TGTGCCAGCAGCTTAGGGCCATTCGAGGGCTACACCTTC.

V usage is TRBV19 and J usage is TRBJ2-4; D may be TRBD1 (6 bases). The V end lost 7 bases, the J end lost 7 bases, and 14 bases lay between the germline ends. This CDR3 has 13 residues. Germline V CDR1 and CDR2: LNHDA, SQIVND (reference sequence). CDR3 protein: CASNEGERNIQYF. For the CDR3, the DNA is TGTGCCAGTAATGAGGGGGAGAGGAACATTCAGTACTTC.

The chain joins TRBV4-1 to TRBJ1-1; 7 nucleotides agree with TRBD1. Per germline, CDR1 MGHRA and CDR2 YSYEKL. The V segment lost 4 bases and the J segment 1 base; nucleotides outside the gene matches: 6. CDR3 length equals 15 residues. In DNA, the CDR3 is TGCGCCAGCAGCCCCCAGGGGGTCCCGAACACTGAAGCTTTCTTT. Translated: CASSPQGVPNTEAFF.

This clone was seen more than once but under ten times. The CDR3 coding sequence is TGCGCCAGCAGCCACCGGACAGGGGACACCTACGAGCAGTACTTC. It encodes CASSHRTGDTYEQYF. The chain carries TRBV4-1 and TRBJ2-7; TRBD1 agrees at 9 bases. The CDR3 is 15 amino acids. The germline CDR1 and CDR2 sequences are MGHRA and YSYEKL. The V gene end was trimmed by 3 bases and the J gene end by 2 bases; junction bases not matched to a gene: 5.

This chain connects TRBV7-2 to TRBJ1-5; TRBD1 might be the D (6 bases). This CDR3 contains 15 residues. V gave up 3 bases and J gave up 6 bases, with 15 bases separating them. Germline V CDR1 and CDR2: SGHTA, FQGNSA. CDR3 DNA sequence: TGTGCCAGCAGCTTGTATCAGGGGCCGACTCAGCCCCAGCATTTT. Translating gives CASSLYQGPTQPQHF.

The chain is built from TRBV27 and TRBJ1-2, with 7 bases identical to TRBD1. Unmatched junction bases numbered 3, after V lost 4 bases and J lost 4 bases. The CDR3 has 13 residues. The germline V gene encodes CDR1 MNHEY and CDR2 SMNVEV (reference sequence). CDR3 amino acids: CASSYRGGYGYTF. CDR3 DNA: TGTGCCAGCAGTTACAGGGGTGGCTATGGCTACACCTTC.

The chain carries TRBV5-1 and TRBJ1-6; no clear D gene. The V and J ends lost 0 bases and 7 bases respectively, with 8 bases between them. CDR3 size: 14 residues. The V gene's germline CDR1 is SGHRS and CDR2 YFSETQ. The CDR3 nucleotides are TGCGCCAGCAGCTTGGGGGCCACCAATTCACCCCTCCACTTT. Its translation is CASSLGATNSPLHF.

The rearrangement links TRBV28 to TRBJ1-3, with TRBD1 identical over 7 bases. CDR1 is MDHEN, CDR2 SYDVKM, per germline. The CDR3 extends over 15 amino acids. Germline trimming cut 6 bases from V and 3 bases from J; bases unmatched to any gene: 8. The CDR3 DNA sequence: TGTGCCAGCAGCCCCGACAGGGAGCGTGGAAACACCATATATTTT. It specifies CASSPDRERGNTIYF. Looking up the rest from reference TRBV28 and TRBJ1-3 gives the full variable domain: DVKVTQSSRYLVKRTGEKVFLECVQDMDHENMFWYRQDPGLGLRLIYFSYDVKMKEKGDIPEGYSVSREKKERFSLILESASTNQTSMYLCASSPDRERGNTIYFGEGSWLTVV.